This T cell receptor beta chain was captured by sequencing in a study of T-cell reconstitution after alpha-beta-depleted transplantation in children. Study conclusions and caveats: At the one-year point after transplant, T-cell counts and TCRbeta diversity were found to come mostly from T cells that had been newly produced. Two months or so post-transplant, alpha-beta T cells reportedly derived from several hundred expanded graft clones. There were some patients whose high TCRbeta diversity at day 60 came from surviving recipient T cells and thymic progenitors.

Construction of the TCRbeta library involved unique molecular identifiers. TCRdb independently ran MiXCR on the PCR reads; one entry per CDR3 protein. The sample holds 200,000 to 250,000 distinct CDR3 sequences, 20% to 30% seen once. This clonotype turned up a few times. Its cognate antigen is unknown. Germline CDR1 and CDR2: SGHRS and YFSETQ. CDR3 length: 14 residues. V dropped 4 bases and J dropped 7 bases, with 17 bases sitting between them. The gene calls are TRBV5-1 and TRBJ1-2; D is perhaps TRBD1 (6 bases). Specimen: PBMCs, mostly from graft donor cells, collected 360 days after TCRalphabeta/CD19-depleted stem cell transplant. The TCR originated in a female patient between 2 and 15 years old who had a stem cell transplant for congenital amegakaryocytic thrombocytopenia, so the T cells may come from the graft donor. The CDR3 DNA reads as TGCGCCAGCAGCGAACGGCTACAGGGTCGTGGCTACACCTTC. Its protein is CASSERLQGRGYTF.